This T cell receptor (beta chain) was profiled in a study of regulatory T cells in long-lasting Graves disease. Construction of the TCR beta libraries employed iRepertoire HTBI primers in conjunction with Arm-PCR of CDR3 regions. TCRdb analysed the multiplex PCR reads with MiXCR anew, one entry per CDR3 protein. Among roughly 610,000 distinct CDR3 sequences, 16% were seen once, and the ten largest hold around 12%. Time point given: newly diagnosed GD, antithyroid drugs for less than 3 months. Making the TCR library involved RNA that had been extracted from PBMCs. Staff took around 9.7 milliliters of peripheral blood and put it into EDTA tubes. Looked up from germline, CDR1 is MNHNY and CDR2 is SVGAGI (reference sequence). This CDR3 contains 14 residues. Trimming shortened V by 0 bases and J by 7 bases, and 12 bases separated the two germline ends. The sample was also linked to a second study, of T cells in Graves' hyperthyroidism and ophthalmopathy.

Sequenced here: peripheral blood mononuclear cells (PBMCs), sampled at new diagnosis, from a patient treated with antithyroid drugs. The chain uses TRBV6-6 and TRBJ1-2; maybe TRBD1 (6 bases). This receptor was taken from a man younger than 35 with Graves disease. The CDR3 DNA is TGTGCCAGCAGTTACTCGTTGGGGGCCGGTGGCTACACCTTC. This codes for CASSYSLGAGGYTF.